The 24 T cell receptor beta chains presented below share a single source sample, sequenced in a study of blood T cell repertoires in COVID-19. Produced via immunoSEQ multiplex PCR; TCRdb's table is partial and in-frame only. This table has 60,000 to 70,000 clones, 85% to 90% appearing once. The sequenced sample was peripheral blood. All receptors derive from a woman in her sixties or seventies with acute or convalescent COVID-19.

This chain links TRBV6-5 with TRBJ1-6; the match to TRBD1 covers 8 bases. The CDR3 loop spans 14 amino acids. V lost 4 bases to trimming and J lost 8 bases; unmatched junction nucleotides: 4. Germline-derived CDR1 and CDR2 are MNHEY and SVGAGI. Here the CDR3 reads CASSSTGDDSPLHF. Here the CDR3 DNA reads TGTGCCAGCAGTTCGACAGGGGACGATTCACCCCTCCACTTT.

As DNA, the CDR3 is TGCGCCAGCAGCCAAGAACTAGCGGGGTATCGGACGCAGTATTTT. Amino acids: CASSQELAGYRTQYF. The chain has TRBV4-3 and TRBJ2-3, with TRBD2 matching 10 bases. Germline V lookup: CDR1 LGHNA, CDR2 YSLEER. The CDR3 consists of 15 residues. V lost 0 bases and J lost 9; bases outside the gene matches: 6.

V gene TRBV28 combines with J gene TRBJ1-4, with 8 bases matching TRBD1. The CDR3 length is 16 residues. The V gene end was trimmed by 5 bases and the J gene end by 7 bases; junction bases not matched to a gene: 12. From germline, CDR1 is MDHEN and CDR2 SYDVKM. CDR3 residues: CASSESVQGAIEKLFF. For the CDR3, the DNA is TGTGCCAGCAGTGAAAGCGTCCAGGGGGCGATTGAAAAACTGTTTTTT.

The V and J genes are TRBV20-1 and TRBJ1-4; perhaps TRBD1 as D (6 bases). This CDR3 region has 14 residues. Trimming cost V 3 bases and J 8 bases, with 16 bases left between them. Germline loops: CDR1 DFQATT, CDR2 SNEGSKA (reference sequence). The DNA for the CDR3 is TGCAGTGCTAGTAGGGACACCAAGGAGGAAAAACTGTTTTTT. Translating it yields CSASRDTKEEKLFF.

This rearrangement joins TRBV7-8 to TRBJ2-3; 10 bases are a match to TRBD2. This CDR3 comprises 14 residues. Trimming removed 3 bases from V and 4 bases from J; junction bases left unmatched: 1. The germline V gene encodes CDR1 SGHVS and CDR2 FQNEAQ. CDR3 bases: TGTGCCAGCAGCTTCGGACTAGCGGCAGATACGCAGTATTTT. Its translation: CASSFGLAADTQYF.

In DNA form, the CDR3 reads TGTGCCAGCAGTCGCAGCCCGGGGAGTTGGACCCCACCCCTCCACTTT. Protein product: CASSRSPGSWTPPLHF. The rearrangement links TRBV6-2 or TRBV6-3 to TRBJ1-6; D ambiguous. The germline CDR1 and CDR2 sequences are MNHEY and SVGEGT. CDR3 length: 16 residues. Trimming took off 5 bases at V and 11 bases at J, with 22 bases between the two ends.

The V gene is TRBV19, the J gene TRBJ2-1; 8 bases line up with TRBD2. J was trimmed by 8 bases and V by 8 bases; bases with no gene match: 14. The CDR3 has 15 residues. CDR1 is LNHDA, CDR2 SQIVND, per germline (reference sequence). Written as DNA, the CDR3 is TGTGCCAGTGGCCGAGCGGGGGCCCGCGGGGATGAGCAGTTCTTC. Encoded protein: CASGRAGARGDEQFF.

This chain joins TRBV14 and TRBJ2-1; D not resolved. The length of the CDR3 is 13 residues. Germline V gene lookup returns CDR1 SGHDN and CDR2 FVKESK. V lost 3 bases to trimming and J lost 3 bases, with 6 bases between them. The CDR3 nucleotides are TGTGCCAGCAGCCAGTACAGCTACAATGAGCAGTTCTTC. Its protein is CASSQYSYNEQFF.

This chain joins TRBV5-4 and TRBJ2-5; no firm D call. The CDR3 extends over 13 amino acids. V shed 1 base and J shed 3 bases, with 7 bases lying between them. The germline V gene encodes CDR1 SGHNT and CDR2 YYREEE (reference sequence). The DNA of the CDR3 is TGTGCCAGCAGCTTGATTCGGGAAGAGACCCAGTACTTC. Translating it yields CASSLIREETQYF.

The chain links TRBV2 to TRBJ2-7, with D possibly matching TRBD2 (6 bases). Trimming took off 7 bases at V and 2 bases at J, with 12 bases between the two ends. There are 13 residues in the CDR3. Germline lookup yields CDR1 SNHLY and CDR2 FYNNEI. CDR3 sequence (DNA): TGTGCCAGCACCCTCGGGGGACCCTACGAGCAGTACGTC. Amino acids: CASTLGGPYEQYV.

This chain joins TRBV5-6 and TRBJ2-3, with 13 bases that match TRBD2. Germline trimming cut 3 bases from V and 3 bases from J; bases unmatched to any gene: 1. Looked up from germline, CDR1 is SGHDT and CDR2 is YYEEEE. The CDR3 covers 15 residues. The CDR3: CASSWTSGRTDTQYF. The CDR3 DNA reads as TGTGCCAGCAGCTGGACTAGCGGGAGAACAGATACGCAGTATTTT.

The chain carries TRBV24-1 and TRBJ2-5; tentatively, D is TRBD2 (6 bases). V was trimmed by 8 bases and J by 2 bases, leaving 14 bases between them. Germline CDR1 is KGHDR and CDR2 is SFDVKD. This CDR3 contains 14 residues. CDR3 in amino acids: CATTVAEPQETQYF. CDR3 coding DNA: TGTGCCACCACGGTAGCGGAGCCTCAAGAGACCCAGTACTTC.

The V and J genes are TRBV12-3 or TRBV12-4 and TRBJ1-1, with D perhaps TRBD1 (6 bases). This CDR3 is 13 amino acids long. Trimming cost V 7 bases and J 7 bases, with 16 bases left between them. The CDR3 DNA sequence: TGTGCCAGCACCCCCCAGGGGATCGGTGAAGCTTTCTTT. Translating gives CASTPQGIGEAFF.

The V and J genes are TRBV11-2 and TRBJ2-3; perhaps TRBD2 as D (6 bases). The CDR3 is 16 residues long. In germline, CDR1 is SGHAT, CDR2 FQNNGV. Trimming shortened V by 0 bases and J by 0 bases, and 10 bases separated the two germline ends. CDR3 sequence: CASSLEAGTSTDTQYF. The DNA of the CDR3 is TGTGCCAGCAGCTTAGAGGCAGGGACTAGCACAGATACGCAGTATTTT. The full variable domain, in which reference TRBV11-2 and TRBJ2-3 provide the parts outside the CDR3, is EAGVAQSPRYKIIEKRQSVAFWCNPISGHATLYWYQQILGQGPKLLIQFQNNGVVDDSQLPKDRFSAERLKGVDSTLKIQPAKLEDSAVYLCASSLEAGTSTDTQYFGPGTRLTVL.

V gene TRBV18 combines with J gene TRBJ1-4; a weak D match, TRBD1 (5 bases). CDR1 is KGHSH and CDR2 is LQKENI in the germline V gene. Trimming cost V 6 bases and J 6 bases, with 20 bases left between them. The CDR3 extends over 16 amino acids. CDR3 DNA sequence: TGTGCCAGCTCTCCCACGTTGGCAGGGTTCGATGAAAAACTGTTTTTT. It codes for CASSPTLAGFDEKLFF.

This clone was observed a single time. CDR3 amino acids: CASSTWTSGYTDTQYF. The CDR3 coding sequence is TGTGCCAGCAGCACCTGGACTAGCGGGTACACAGATACGCAGTATTTT. The chain employs TRBV11-2 and TRBJ2-3, with TRBD2 matching over 11 bases. Losses at the gene ends were 5 bases for V and 2 bases for J; bases not matched to a gene: 6. Germline CDR1 SGHAT, CDR2 FQNNGV. This CDR3 comprises 16 residues.

This chain uses TRBV28 with TRBJ1-5; TRBD1 aligns across 7 bases. V dropped 9 bases and J dropped 7; count of bases not matched to a gene: 18. CDR1 is MDHEN and CDR2 is SYDVKM in the germline V gene. The CDR3 runs 16 residues. The chain's CDR3 is CARGLSGTEGRQPQHF. CDR3 sequence (DNA): TGTGCCAGAGGGCTGTCCGGGACAGAGGGACGCCAGCCCCAGCATTTT.

This chain links TRBV21-1 with TRBJ2-5; no DNA check was done on the table's D call, TRBD1. TRBV21-1 is listed as a pseudogene. The CDR3 sequence is 16 residues long. The chain's CDR3 is CASSGRRTGLGETQYF. The CDR3 nucleotides are TGTGCCAGCAGCGGCCGTCGGACAGGGTTAGGGGAGACCCAGTACTTC.

This CDR3 reads CASSLSLGAGQPQHF. In nucleotides, the CDR3 is TGTGCCAGCAGTTTATCATTGGGGGCGGGTCAGCCCCAGCATTTT. The chain employs TRBV28 and TRBJ1-5; tentative D call: TRBD1 (6 bases). The CDR3 loop spans 15 amino acids. From germline, CDR1 is MDHEN and CDR2 SYDVKM. Trimming removed 1 base from V and 6 bases from J, with 13 bases in between.

The chain couples TRBV10-1 to TRBJ2-3; TRBD1 matches at 10 bases. CDR1 WNHNN and CDR2 SYGVQD come from the germline V gene (reference sequence). Trimming cost V 5 bases and J 5 bases; bases outside gene matches: 13. There are 17 residues in the CDR3. This chain's CDR3 is CASSRHGGTGERDTQYF. The CDR3 nucleotides read TGCGCCAGCAGTAGACACGGGGGGACAGGGGAAAGAGATACGCAGTATTTT.

This clone was detected only once. The J gene is TRBJ2-1, the V gene TRBV3-1 (or the pseudogene TRBV3-2); weak D call: TRBD1 (6 bases). Germline loops: CDR1 LGHDT, CDR2 YNNKEL (reference sequence). CDR3 length equals 14 residues. Trimming took off 1 base at V and 4 bases at J, with 8 bases between the two ends. Written as DNA, the CDR3 is TGTGCCAGCAGCCAAGCAGGGGATTACAATGAGCAGTTCTTC. As protein: CASSQAGDYNEQFF.

The chain uses TRBV28 and TRBJ1-2; tentative D call: TRBD1 (6 bases). Germline V CDR1 and CDR2: MDHEN, SYDVKM. V was shortened by 5 bases and J by 7 bases, with 14 bases between the two germline ends. The CDR3 loop spans 13 amino acids. The CDR3 loop is CASSLTGAGGYTF. The CDR3 bases are TGTGCCAGCAGTCTGACAGGTGCCGGTGGCTACACCTTC.

The chain carries TRBV7-3 and TRBJ2-3, with 11 positions matching TRBD2. The germline V gene encodes CDR1 SGHTA and CDR2 FQGTGA. The CDR3 has 18 residues. After removal of 5 bases from V and 0 bases from J, the junction contained 10 bases not matched to a gene. CDR3 region: CASSPYGGTSGSTDTQYF. The CDR3 DNA is TGTGCCAGCAGCCCGTATGGGGGGACTAGCGGTAGCACAGATACGCAGTATTTT.

The chain has TRBV15 and TRBJ2-2, with 12 bases lining up with TRBD2. This CDR3 spans 16 amino acids. The V gene's germline CDR1 is LNHNV and CDR2 YYDKDF (reference sequence). The junction had 4 bases not matched to a gene; V was cut back by 6 bases and J by 2 bases. CDR3 loop: CATSGTSGPNTGELFF. CDR3 sequence (DNA): TGTGCCACCAGTGGGACTAGCGGGCCAAACACCGGGGAGCTGTTTTTT.